This TCR beta chain was identified during a study of human T cells and chemical hapten exposure. The V gene end was trimmed by 10 bases and the J gene end by 4 bases; junction bases not matched to a gene: 5. The CDR3 runs to 13 residues. Germline V lookup: CDR1 LNHDA, CDR2 SQIVND (reference sequence). Indicated time point: patch test 2, 6 weeks after DPC sensitization. Treatment given: therapeutic diphenylcyclopropenone sensitization with weekly scalp DPC. Unfractionated whole blood was the source from which total RNA was extracted. Unique molecular identifiers were affixed to discrete cDNA molecules within the library. In TCRdb, the RACE reads were re-called with MiXCR into one record per CDR3 protein. This sample has about 54,000 distinct CDR3 sequences; about 9.9% occur once, and the top ten carry about 1.8%. This clonotype occurred a few times.

The clonotype was recovered from a woman in her 50s with alopecia areata. Some clones in this sample may be carry-over from other donors' samples. The rearrangement uses TRBV19 and TRBJ1-5; 9 positions match TRBD1. Material: whole blood, obtained in connection with sensitization to the hapten diphenylcyclopropenone (DPC). The CDR3 DNA is TGTGCCACCGCCGGGACAGGGAATCAGCCCCAGCATTTT. Its translation is CATAGTGNQPQHF.